In this sample, the clone carrying this T cell receptor (beta chain) turned up once. Replicate PCRs from sorted subsets contained around 200 ng DNA, which is roughly 30,000 T cell genomes. TCRdb's copy holds only in-frame clones and misses some; the assay was immunoSEQ multiplex PCR. The data show a few hundred thousand clones, around 97% seen once. These data originate in a study of shared clonotypes between healthy human individuals. CDR1 KGHSH and CDR2 LQKENI come from the germline V gene. The ends were cut back, 6 bases at V and 4 bases at J, with 12 bases in the middle. This CDR3 is built from 14 residues.

Sequenced input: naive CD4+ T cells sorted from blood. Subset meaning: CD45RA+ positively selected. This clonotype was sampled from a woman aged 25-40 years in good health. This chain connects TRBV18 to TRBJ1-4; D is unclear. Here the CDR3 reads CASSSGPSNEKLFF. For the CDR3, the DNA is TGTGCCAGCTCCTCCGGGCCCAGTAATGAAAAACTGTTTTTT. The whole variable domain, remainder taken from reference TRBV18 and TRBJ1-4, is NAGVMQNPRHLVRRRGQEARLRCSPMKGHSHVYWYRQLPEEGLKFMVYLQKENIIDESGMPKERFSAEFPKEGPSILRIQQVVRGDSAAYFCASSSGPSNEKLFFGSGTQLSVL.